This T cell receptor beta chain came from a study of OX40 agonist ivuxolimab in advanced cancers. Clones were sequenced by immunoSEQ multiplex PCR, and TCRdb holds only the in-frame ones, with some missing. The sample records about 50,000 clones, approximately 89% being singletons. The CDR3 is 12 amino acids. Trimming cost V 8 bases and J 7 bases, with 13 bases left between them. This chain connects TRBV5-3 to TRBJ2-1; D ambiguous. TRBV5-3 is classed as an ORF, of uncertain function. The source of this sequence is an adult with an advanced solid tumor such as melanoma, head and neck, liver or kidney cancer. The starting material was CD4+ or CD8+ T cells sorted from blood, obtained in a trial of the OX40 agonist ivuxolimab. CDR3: CASSPVGNEQFF. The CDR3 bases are TGTGCCAGCAGCCCGGTCGGGAATGAGCAGTTCTTC.